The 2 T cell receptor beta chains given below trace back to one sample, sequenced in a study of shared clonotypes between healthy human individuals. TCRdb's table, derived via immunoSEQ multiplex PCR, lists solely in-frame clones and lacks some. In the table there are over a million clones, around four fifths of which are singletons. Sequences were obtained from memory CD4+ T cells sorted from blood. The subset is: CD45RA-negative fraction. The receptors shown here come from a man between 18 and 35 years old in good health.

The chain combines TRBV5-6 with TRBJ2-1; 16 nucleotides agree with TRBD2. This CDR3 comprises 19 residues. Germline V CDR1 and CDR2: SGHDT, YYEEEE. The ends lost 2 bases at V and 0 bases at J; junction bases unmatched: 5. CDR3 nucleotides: TGTGCCAGCAGCTTTATGGGACTAGCGGGAGGGAGCTCCTACAATGAGCAGTTCTTC. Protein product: CASSFMGLAGGSSYNEQFF.

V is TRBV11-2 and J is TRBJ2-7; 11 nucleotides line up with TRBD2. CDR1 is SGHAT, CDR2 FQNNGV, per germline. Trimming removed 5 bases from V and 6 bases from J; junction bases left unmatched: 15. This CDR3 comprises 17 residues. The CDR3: CASSPFSTSGRRLEQYF. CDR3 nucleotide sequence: TGTGCCAGCAGCCCCTTCTCAACTAGCGGGAGAAGGCTCGAGCAGTACTTC.